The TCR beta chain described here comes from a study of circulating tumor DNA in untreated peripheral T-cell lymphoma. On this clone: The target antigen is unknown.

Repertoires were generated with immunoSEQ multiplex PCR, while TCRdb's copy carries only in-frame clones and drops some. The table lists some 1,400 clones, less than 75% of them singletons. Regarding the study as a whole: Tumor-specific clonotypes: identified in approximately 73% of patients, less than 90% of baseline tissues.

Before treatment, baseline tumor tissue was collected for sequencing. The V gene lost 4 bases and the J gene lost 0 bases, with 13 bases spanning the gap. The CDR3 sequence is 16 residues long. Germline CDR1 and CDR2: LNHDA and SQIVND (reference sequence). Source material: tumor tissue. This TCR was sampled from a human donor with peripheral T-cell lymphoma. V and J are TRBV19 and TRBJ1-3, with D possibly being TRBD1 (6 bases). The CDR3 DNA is TGTGCCAGTAGTACCATCGACAGGCCCTCTGGAAACACCATATATTTT. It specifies CASSTIDRPSGNTIYF.